The 5 T cell receptor beta chains in this list originate from one sample, sequenced in a study of human T cells and chemical hapten exposure (dated by TCRdb to about 2021). The library came from RACE. Sequenced using a NextSeq 500. TCRdb ran its own pipeline on the public reads, namely fastp trimming at Q25 and MiXCR clone calling, and kept in-frame beta chains. Rows are unified per CDR3 protein, each entry keeping the most common DNA and genes. The table for this sample lists more than 150,000 distinct CDR3 sequences; approximately 26% of them were counted only once. The top ten clonotypes cover 2% to 2.5% of the sample. This sample's time point label indicates: patch test 3, about 24 weeks after DPC sensitization. The treatment or condition label for this specimen denotes: therapeutic diphenylcyclopropenone sensitization with weekly scalp DPC. The sequencing used whole blood, collected in connection with sensitization to the hapten diphenylcyclopropenone (DPC). All receptors come from a woman between 40 and 55 years old with alopecia areata. Some clones in this sample may be carry-over from other donors' samples.

The gene calls are TRBV28 and TRBJ2-6; D possibly matches TRBD1 or TRBD2 (6 bases each). Germline values: CDR1 MDHEN, CDR2 SYDVKM. This CDR3 has 17 residues. V was cut by 4 bases and J by 2 bases, with 15 bases left in between. The CDR3 loop reads CASSYLTGGPGANVLTF. The CDR3 nucleotides are TGTGCCAGCAGTTACTTGACAGGAGGGCCTGGGGCCAACGTCCTGACTTTC.

This clonotype was seen only a few times. This sequence joins TRBV4-3 and TRBJ2-5; D gene ambiguous. From germline, CDR1 is LGHNA and CDR2 YSLEER. Trimming pared 0 bases from V and 7 bases from J, leaving 12 bases between. The CDR3 has 14 residues. The chain's CDR3 is CASSQERSWGTQYF. CDR3 in DNA: TGCGCCAGCAGCCAAGAACGAAGCTGGGGGACCCAGTACTTC.

V is TRBV7-2 and J is TRBJ1-1, with D possibly TRBD1 on 6 matching bases. V was pared by 3 bases and J by 5 bases, with 16 bases between. Germline V CDR1 and CDR2: SGHTA, FQGNSA. The CDR3 is made up of 15 amino acids. CDR3 residues: CASSLTGGRGTEAFF. In nucleotides, the CDR3 is TGTGCCAGCAGCTTGACGGGTGGGAGGGGGACTGAAGCTTTCTTT.

The chain uses TRBV24-1 and TRBJ2-1; 8 nucleotides line up with TRBD1. The CDR3 length is 14 residues. After removal of 3 bases from V and 9 bases from J, the junction contained 6 bases not matched to a gene. From germline, CDR1 is KGHDR and CDR2 SFDVKD. The CDR3 nucleotides read TGTGCCACCAGTGATACGGACAGGGTCGGTGAGCAGTTCTTC. The encoded protein is CATSDTDRVGEQFF.

At least ten counts were recorded for this clonotype. This chain uses TRBV29-1 with TRBJ1-5, with D unclear. Germline assignment: CDR1 SQVTM and CDR2 ANQGSEA. This CDR3 spans 13 amino acids. Trimming stripped 0 bases from V and 4 bases from J, with 7 bases between. The CDR3 region has the DNA TGCAGCGTTGAAGAGGGAGGAAATCAGCCCCAGCATTTT. Protein: CSVEEGGNQPQHF.